This T cell receptor (beta chain) stems from a study of blood T cell repertoires in COVID-19. Assay: immunoSEQ multiplex PCR; the TCRdb copy retains only in-frame clones and omits some. Of tens of thousands of clones listed, roughly four fifths are singletons. CDR3 length equals 14 residues. Germline CDR1 MNHEY, CDR2 SVGAGI. The V and J ends lost 4 bases and 5 bases, in that order; junction bases with no gene match: 7. The sequence came from a man aged 55-75 years with acute or convalescent COVID-19. The chain is built from TRBV6-5 and TRBJ1-1; 7 nucleotides line up with TRBD1. Sequencing was carried out using peripheral blood. This CDR3 reads CASSSRAGGTEAFF. The CDR3 nucleotides read TGTGCCAGCAGTTCTAGAGCAGGGGGGACTGAAGCTTTCTTT.